The entry that follows covers one T cell receptor beta chain sequence. Its antigen specificity is not known. Nothing much larger sits one base from this clone, and base qualities are not available. These data are taken from a study of shared clonotypes between healthy human individuals (dated by TCRdb to 2018 to 2021). Broadly, across the study: Three men and two women, aged 18 to 49 years, made up the cohort. For each donor, three plates each were used for CD4 naive and CD4 memory, two plates were used for CD8 naive, and one plate was used for CD8 memory. To estimate repertoire size and how much clonotypes are shared between individuals, the study performed deep sequencing of blood TCR repertoires from a few healthy adults. Libraries were prepared and TCR repertoires were sequenced by different laboratories using diverse techniques, in order to increase sequencing depth and limit assay-specific biases. Per donor, leukapheresis produced somewhere between about 0.94 and 9 billion PBMCs.

Using the deep immunoSEQ assay, TCR CDR3 regions were amplified from genomic DNA by multiplex PCR. For each cell subset, the extracted genomic DNA was distributed evenly across all wells of several immunoSEQ 96-well plates, and each plate served as one replicate. For sorted subsets, each replicate PCR was loaded with 200 ng genomic DNA, equivalent to 30,000 or so T cell genomes. Purified libraries were quantified with a Qubit 3.0 fluorometer, sized on a Bioanalyzer 2100, and re-quantified with the KAPA Library Quantification kit. Every immunoSEQ 96-well plate was sequenced on a dedicated single-read 150-cycle Illumina NextSeq 550 flow cell. For the original study's pipeline: Because the immunoSEQ output included only junctional sequences and no quality scores, the filtering could not be the same as the filtering used for full-length reads. Sequences were annotated with PyIR, a Python wrapper for IgBLAST v1.9, using IMGT germline references to assign V/J genes and CDR3. Reads were filtered out if the reads had weak V/J assignments (E-value above 1e-6), no CDR3, stop codons, out-of-frame junctions, or ambiguous translated residues. V3J clonotypes were defined as sequences sharing the same inferred V gene, J gene, and CDR3 amino acid sequence. Percentage overlap between repertoires was computed as shared unique clonotypes divided by the size of the smaller repertoire. Three approaches were used to assess repertoire richness: RTK rarefaction, the Chao1 estimator, and Recon v2.1 estimates of unobserved clonotypes. For all TCRbeta clonotypes obtained by the gDNA method from a few donors, generation probabilities were computed with OLGA. This is the immuneACCESS table as TCRdb keeps it, with only in-frame sequences that have V and J called. A part of the clones is gone; compared with another copy, unresolved V genes explain less than half, and the rest is unexplained. V and J calls and clone size are given by that table; D and trimming were obtained from the DNA. This sample holds around 2.3 million clones; approximately 94% were observed only once. 0.13% of the sample is held by the ten biggest clonotypes.

Between the V and J ends, shortened by 4 bases and 8 bases respectively, the junction contains 12 bases. CDR1 and CDR2, per the germline V gene, are SGHDT and YYEEEE. The CDR3 runs 12 residues from the cysteine to the phenylalanine. The kept DNA is CDR3 alone, 36 bases in frame from the first base. Paper-wide results and their limitations: Because the study included a small number of donors, the genetic and exposure-history diversity represented was limited. About 5% of naive CD4, around 4% of naive CD8, about 2.1% of memory CD4, and 0.35% to 0.4% of memory CD8 clonotypes were shared across a few donors. Compared with non-shared clonotypes, the clonotypes found in all four sorted-subset donors had higher generation probabilities. Even with the large sequencing depth, rarefaction of the sorted-subset datasets indicated that sequencing was incomplete. Pairwise subsampling indicated that sequencing depth was expected to affect the degree of clonotype sharing among donors. Sampling was limited to blood, and TCR repertoires in tissue likely differ from TCR repertoires in blood. Naive subsets generally had larger estimated clonotype richness than memory subsets did.

Healthy HIV-negative adults with no recently reported acute infections or vaccinations were included as donors. Only Caucasian adults living in Nashville, Tennessee, USA were represented among the donors. CD4+ T cells were enriched by magnetic negative selection; naive cells were then positively selected on CD45RA, and the negative fraction formed the memory subset. Blood was collected by leukapheresis, and PBMCs were isolated by Ficoll-Histopaque density gradient centrifugation and then cryopreserved in liquid nitrogen vapor phase. Analytical flow cytometry was used to check the purity and quantity of every magnetically sorted T cell population. Genomic DNA was isolated from each sorted fraction and quantified by UV absorbance on a Nanodrop 2000c.

Recombination linked TRBV5-6 to TRBJ1-2, with a weak D call of TRBD1 (5 bases match). Material for sequencing was naive CD4+ T cells sorted from blood. The sample's cell subset or site label, decoded: CD45RA+ positively selected. The receptor was derived from a man younger than 30 in good health. The CDR3 region has the sequence CASSPRAGGYTF. The nucleotides read TGTGCCAGCAGCCCCAGGGCTGGAGGCTACACCTTC.